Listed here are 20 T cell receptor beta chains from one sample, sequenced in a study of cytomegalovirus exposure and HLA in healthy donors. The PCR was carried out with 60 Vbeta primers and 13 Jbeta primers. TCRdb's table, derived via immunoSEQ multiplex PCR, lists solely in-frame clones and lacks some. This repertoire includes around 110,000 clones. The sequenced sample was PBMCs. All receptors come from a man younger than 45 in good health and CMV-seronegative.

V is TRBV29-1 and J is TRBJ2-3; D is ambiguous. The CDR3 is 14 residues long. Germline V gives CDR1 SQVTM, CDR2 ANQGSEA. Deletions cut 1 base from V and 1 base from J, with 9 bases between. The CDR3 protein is CSVEGGRGTDTQYF. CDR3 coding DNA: TGCAGCGTTGAAGGAGGAAGAGGCACAGATACGCAGTATTTT.

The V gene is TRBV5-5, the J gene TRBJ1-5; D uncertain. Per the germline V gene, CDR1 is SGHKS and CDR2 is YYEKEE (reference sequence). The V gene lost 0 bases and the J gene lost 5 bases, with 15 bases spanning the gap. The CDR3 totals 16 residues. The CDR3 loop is CASSLGGAGAHQPQHF. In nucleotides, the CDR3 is TGTGCCAGCAGCTTGGGGGGAGCAGGAGCCCATCAGCCCCAGCATTTT.

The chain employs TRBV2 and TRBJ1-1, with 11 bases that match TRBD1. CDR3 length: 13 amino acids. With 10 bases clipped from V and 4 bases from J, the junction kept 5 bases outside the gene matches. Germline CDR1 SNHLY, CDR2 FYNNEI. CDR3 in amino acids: CAMRGTGGTEAFF. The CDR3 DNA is TGTGCCATGCGAGGGACAGGGGGCACTGAAGCTTTCTTT.

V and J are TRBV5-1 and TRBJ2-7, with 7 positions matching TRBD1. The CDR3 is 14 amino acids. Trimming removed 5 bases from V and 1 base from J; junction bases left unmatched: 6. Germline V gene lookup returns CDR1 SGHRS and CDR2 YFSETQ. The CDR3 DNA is TGCGCCAGCAGGTCCCAGGGGGAGTCCTACGAGCAGTACTTC. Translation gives CASRSQGESYEQYF.

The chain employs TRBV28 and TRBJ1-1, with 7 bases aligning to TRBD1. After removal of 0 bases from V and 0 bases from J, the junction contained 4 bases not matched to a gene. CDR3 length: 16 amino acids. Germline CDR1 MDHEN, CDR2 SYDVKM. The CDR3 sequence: CASSLWGTALNTEAFF. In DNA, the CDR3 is TGTGCCAGCAGTTTATGGGGGACAGCACTGAACACTGAAGCTTTCTTT. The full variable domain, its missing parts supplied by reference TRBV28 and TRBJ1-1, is DVKVTQSSRYLVKRTGEKVFLECVQDMDHENMFWYRQDPGLGLRLIYFSYDVKMKEKGDIPEGYSVSREKKERFSLILESASTNQTSMYLCASSLWGTALNTEAFFGQGTRLTVV.

This chain's CDR3 is CASSRSSTGTYEQYF. CDR3 DNA sequence: TGTGCCAGTAGCCGGTCGTCGACGGGGACCTACGAGCAGTACTTC. The chain carries TRBV19 and TRBJ2-7; a weak D match, TRBD2 (5 bases). The V gene's germline CDR1 is LNHDA and CDR2 SQIVND (reference sequence). V lost 6 bases and J lost 2, with 17 bases in between. The CDR3 extends over 15 amino acids.

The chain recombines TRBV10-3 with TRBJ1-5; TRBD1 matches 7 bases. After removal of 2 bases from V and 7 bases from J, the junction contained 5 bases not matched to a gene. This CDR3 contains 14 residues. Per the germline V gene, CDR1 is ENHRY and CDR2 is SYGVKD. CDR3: CAISETGAPQPQHF. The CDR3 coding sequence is TGTGCCATCAGTGAGACAGGGGCCCCCCAGCCCCAGCATTTT.

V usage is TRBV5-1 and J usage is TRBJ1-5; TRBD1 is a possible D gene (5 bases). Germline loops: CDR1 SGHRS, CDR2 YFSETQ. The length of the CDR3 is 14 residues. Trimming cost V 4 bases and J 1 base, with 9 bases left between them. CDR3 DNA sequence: TGCGCCAGCAGCGCCGGGGGGAGCAATCAGCCCCAGCATTTT. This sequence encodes CASSAGGSNQPQHF.

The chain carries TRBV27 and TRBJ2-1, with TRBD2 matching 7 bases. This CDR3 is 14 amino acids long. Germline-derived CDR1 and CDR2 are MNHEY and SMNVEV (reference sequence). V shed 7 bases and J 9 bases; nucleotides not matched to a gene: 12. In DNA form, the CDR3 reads TGTGCCAGCAATATAGCGGGTTTTCTTGGTGAGCAGTTCTTC. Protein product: CASNIAGFLGEQFF.

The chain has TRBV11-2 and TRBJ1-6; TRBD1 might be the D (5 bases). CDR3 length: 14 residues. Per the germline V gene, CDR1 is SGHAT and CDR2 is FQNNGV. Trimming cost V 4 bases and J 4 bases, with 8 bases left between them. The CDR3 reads CASSSTVYNSPLHF. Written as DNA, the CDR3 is TGTGCCAGCAGCTCGACAGTTTATAATTCACCCCTCCACTTT.

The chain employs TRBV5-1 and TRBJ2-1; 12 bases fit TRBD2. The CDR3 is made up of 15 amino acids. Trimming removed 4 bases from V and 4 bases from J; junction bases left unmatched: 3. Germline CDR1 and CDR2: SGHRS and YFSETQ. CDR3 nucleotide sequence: TGCGCCAGCAGCCGACTAGCGGGGGCGTACAATGAGCAGTTCTTC. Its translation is CASSRLAGAYNEQFF. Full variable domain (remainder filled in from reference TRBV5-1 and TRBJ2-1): KAGVTQTPRYLIKTRGQQVTLSCSPISGHRSVSWYQQTPGQGLQFLFEYFSETQRNKGNFPGRFSGRQFSNSRSEMNVSTLELGDSALYLCASSRLAGAYNEQFFGPGTRLTVL.

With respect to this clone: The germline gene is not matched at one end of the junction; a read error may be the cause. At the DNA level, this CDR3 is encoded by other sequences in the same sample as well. For the CDR3, the DNA is TGTGCCAGCAGTTTAGCGGGGGGGCCCACAGATACGCAGTATTTT. This translates into CASSLAGGPTDTQYF. The genes are TRBV7-2 and TRBJ2-3, with 11 bases fitting TRBD2. Germline loops: CDR1 SGHTA, CDR2 FQGNSA. The CDR3 contains 15 residues.

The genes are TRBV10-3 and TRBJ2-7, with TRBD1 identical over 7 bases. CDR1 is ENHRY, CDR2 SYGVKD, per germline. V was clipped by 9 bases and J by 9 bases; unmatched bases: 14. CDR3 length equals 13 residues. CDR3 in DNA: TGTGCCATTCGGGACAGATTTGCGGTCGGGCAGTACTTC. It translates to CAIRDRFAVGQYF.

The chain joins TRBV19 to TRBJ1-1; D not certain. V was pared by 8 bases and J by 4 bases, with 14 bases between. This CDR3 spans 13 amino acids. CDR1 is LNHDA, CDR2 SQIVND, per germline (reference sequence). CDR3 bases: TGTGCCAGTCGAAACGGACTTGGCACTGAAGCTTTCTTT. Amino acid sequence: CASRNGLGTEAFF.

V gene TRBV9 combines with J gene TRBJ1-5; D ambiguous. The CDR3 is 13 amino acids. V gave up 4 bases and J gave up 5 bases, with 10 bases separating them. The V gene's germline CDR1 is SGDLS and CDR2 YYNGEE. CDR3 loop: CASSLDTDQPQHF. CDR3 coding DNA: TGTGCCAGCAGCCTCGACACGGATCAGCCCCAGCATTTT.

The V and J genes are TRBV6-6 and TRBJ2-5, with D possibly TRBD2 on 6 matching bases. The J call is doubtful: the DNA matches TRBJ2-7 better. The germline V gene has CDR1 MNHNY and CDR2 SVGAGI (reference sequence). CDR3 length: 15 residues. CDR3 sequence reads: CASSYSRLEYHEQYF. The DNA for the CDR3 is TGTGCCAGCAGTTACTCGAGACTAGAGTACCACGAGCAGTACTTC.

In DNA, the CDR3 is TGTGCCAGCAGCGTTCCGGGACAGTTTTTCAATGGCTACACCTTC. It yields the protein CASSVPGQFFNGYTF. The chain is built from TRBV7-2 and TRBJ1-2, with 7 bases lining up with TRBD1. This CDR3 spans 15 amino acids. The germline CDR1 and CDR2 sequences are SGHTA and FQGNSA. V lost 5 bases and J lost 6; bases outside the gene matches: 12.

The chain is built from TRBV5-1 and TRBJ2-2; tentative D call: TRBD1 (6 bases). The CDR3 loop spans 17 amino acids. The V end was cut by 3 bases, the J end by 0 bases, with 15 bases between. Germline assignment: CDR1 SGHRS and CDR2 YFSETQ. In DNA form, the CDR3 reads TGCGCCAGCAGCTCCGGGACACCGAATTCGAACACCGGGGAGCTGTTTTTT. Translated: CASSSGTPNSNTGELFF.

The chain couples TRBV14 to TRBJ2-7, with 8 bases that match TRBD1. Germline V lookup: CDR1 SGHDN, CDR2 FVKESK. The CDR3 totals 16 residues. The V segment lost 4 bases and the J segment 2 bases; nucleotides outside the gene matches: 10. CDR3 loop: CASSPYWTGKTYEQYF. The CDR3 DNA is TGTGCCAGCAGCCCATATTGGACAGGGAAAACCTACGAGCAGTACTTC.

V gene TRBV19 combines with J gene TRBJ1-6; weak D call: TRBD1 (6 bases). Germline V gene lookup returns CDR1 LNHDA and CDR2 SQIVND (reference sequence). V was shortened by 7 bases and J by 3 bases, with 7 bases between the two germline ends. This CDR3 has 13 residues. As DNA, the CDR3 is TGTGCCAGTAAGGACAGCTATAATTCACCCCTCCACTTT. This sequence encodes CASKDSYNSPLHF. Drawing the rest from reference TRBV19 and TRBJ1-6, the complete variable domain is DGGITQSPKYLFRKEGQNVTLSCEQNLNHDAMYWYRQDPGQGLRLIYYSQIVNDFQKGDIAEGYSVSREKKESFPLTVTSAQKNPTAFYLCASKDSYNSPLHFGNGTRLTVT.